These 23 T cell receptor beta chains were sequenced from one sample in a study of beta chain features in type 1 diabetes listed by TCRdb under 2018. Receptor amplification or capture employed the immunoSEQ multiplex PCR assay. All of the isolated RNA was reverse transcribed with the High Capacity cDNA Reverse Transcription Kit, so expressed TCRB transcripts were sequenced. TCRdb re-hosts the immuneACCESS table, in-frame sequences only. Its copies lack some clones; in the studies checked, an unresolved V gene accounts for under half of them, and the cause for the rest is not known. The sample table holds about 320,000 clones, of which 13% to 15% were seen once. The ten biggest clones cover more than 6.5% of the sample. Sequenced sample: central memory CD4+ T cells from blood. These receptors all come from a man aged 30 to 45 in good health.

Of note for this clone: A read error may produce the germline difference seen at one junction end. The sample holds other DNA sequences that translate to the same CDR3. The rearrangement uses TRBV5-4 and TRBJ1-4, with 7 bases lining up with TRBD1. Germline V CDR1 and CDR2: SGHNT, YYREEE (reference sequence). The CDR3 is 14 residues long. CDR3: CASSPGQVGEKLFF. DNA for the CDR3: TGCGCCAGCAGCCCCGGACAGGTCGGCGAAAAACTGTTTTTT.

Concerning this clone: With only one base between it and a far larger clone, this is likely a read error. This chain links TRBV29-1 with TRBJ2-1; TRBD2 matches 9 bases. Germline V gene data show CDR1 as SQVTM and CDR2 as ANQGSEA. This CDR3 has 14 residues. V shed 6 bases, J shed 6 bases, and the junction held 9 bases outside the gene matches. For the CDR3, the DNA is TGCAGCGTCGTTAGCGGGGGCCCTCTCAATGAGCAGTTCTTC. Amino acids: CSVVSGGPLNEQFF.

The rearrangement uses TRBV5-1 and TRBJ2-3; no clear D gene. V gave up 1 base and J gave up 0 bases, with 6 bases separating them. Germline assignment: CDR1 SGHRS and CDR2 YFSETQ. The CDR3 covers 14 residues. The CDR3 coding sequence is TGCGCCAGCAGCTTGTCCTGGAGCACAGATACGCAGTATTTT. This encodes CASSLSWSTDTQYF.

The chain joins TRBV10-3 to TRBJ1-5; no reliable D call. Deletions cut 10 bases from V and 7 bases from J, with 17 bases between. The CDR3 consists of 13 residues. Germline V gene data show CDR1 as ENHRY and CDR2 as SYGVKD. DNA for the CDR3: TGTGCCACCGGCAGCGGGGTCCAGCAGCCCCAGCATTTT. This sequence encodes CATGSGVQQPQHF.

This clone has only a few counts. The V and J genes are TRBV4-2 and TRBJ1-2; a weak D match, TRBD1 (5 bases). CDR1 and CDR2 (germline): LGHNA, YNFKEQ. The CDR3 totals 16 residues. V lost 0 bases to trimming and J lost 4 bases, with 15 bases between them. Here the CDR3 reads CASSQEGKGWVYGYTF. CDR3 coding DNA: TGTGCCAGCAGCCAAGAGGGGAAGGGGTGGGTCTATGGCTACACCTTC.

In its sample, this clone was seen many times. The CDR3 sequence: CASSLFVGPEDEAFF. CDR3 coding DNA: TGCGCCAGCAGCTTGTTCGTGGGGCCCGAGGATGAAGCTTTCTTT. The chain recombines TRBV5-1 with TRBJ1-1; weak D call: TRBD1 (5 bases). CDR1 and CDR2 from the germline V gene are SGHRS and YFSETQ. V lost 1 base, J lost 7 bases, and 17 bases lay in between. The CDR3 has 15 residues.

V usage is TRBV5-6 and J usage is TRBJ1-4; a weak D match, TRBD1 (6 bases). Germline V gives CDR1 SGHDT, CDR2 YYEEEE. This CDR3 is 16 amino acids long. Trimming took off 4 bases at V and 7 bases at J, with 20 bases between the two ends. In DNA form, the CDR3 reads TGTGCCAGCAGCCCTGGGGCCAGGGGCGGTGGTGAAAAACTGTTTTTT. Protein sequence: CASSPGARGGGEKLFF.

This clone was counted a few times. V gene TRBV7-9 combines with J gene TRBJ1-4, with TRBD1 matching 10 bases. Per germline, CDR1 SEHNR and CDR2 FQNEAQ (reference sequence). The CDR3 spans 14 residues. V gave up 5 bases and J gave up 5 bases; unmatched junction bases: 2. The CDR3 loop reads CASSRQGANEKLFF. CDR3 DNA: TGTGCCAGCAGCAGACAGGGGGCGAATGAAAAACTGTTTTTT.

The table lists this clone with many counts. This rearrangement joins TRBV11-2 to TRBJ2-1, with 7 bases lining up with TRBD2. CDR1 and CDR2 from the germline V gene are SGHAT and FQNNGV. This CDR3 has 16 residues. After removal of 7 bases from V and 1 base from J, the junction contained 10 bases not matched to a gene. CDR3 amino acids: CASTDPGLSSYNEQFF. The CDR3 DNA reads as TGTGCCAGCACTGATCCGGGACTATCATCCTACAATGAGCAGTTCTTC. The whole variable domain, remainder taken from reference TRBV11-2 and TRBJ2-1, is EAGVAQSPRYKIIEKRQSVAFWCNPISGHATLYWYQQILGQGPKLLIQFQNNGVVDDSQLPKDRFSAERLKGVDSTLKIQPAKLEDSAVYLCASTDPGLSSYNEQFFGPGTRLTVL.

This clone has just a few counts. The chain is built from TRBV29-1 and TRBJ2-3; D is unresolved. This CDR3 contains 10 residues. V was pared by 2 bases and J by 9 bases, with 6 bases between. Germline CDR1 is SQVTM and CDR2 is ANQGSEA. The CDR3 region has the DNA TGCAGCGTTGAAAGGCCAACGCAGTATTTT. Its protein is CSVERPTQYF.

The sample holds a few counts of this clone. CDR3 loop: CSGGQTQETQYF. CDR3 nucleotide sequence: TGCAGCGGCGGACAGACGCAAGAGACCCAGTACTTC. V usage is TRBV29-1 and J usage is TRBJ2-5; maybe TRBD1 (6 bases). V lost 7 bases to trimming and J lost 2 bases, with 11 bases between them. The CDR3 has 12 residues. Germline V gene sequence: CDR1 SQVTM, CDR2 ANQGSEA.

This chain joins TRBV4-1 and TRBJ2-5; unclear D gene. V lost 0 bases to trimming and J lost 1 base, with 15 bases between them. This CDR3 comprises 17 residues. Germline V gene sequence: CDR1 MGHRA, CDR2 YSYEKL. CDR3 DNA sequence: TGCGCCAGCAGCCAAGAATGGGCTAGGCAGTTCCAAGAGACCCAGTACTTC. Amino acids: CASSQEWARQFQETQYF.

A few counts support this clone. This chain joins TRBV7-8 and TRBJ1-5, with D unclear. Germline V CDR1 and CDR2: SGHVS, FQNEAQ. V lost 5 bases and J lost 9, with 11 bases in between. The CDR3 has 12 residues. The CDR3 DNA is TGTGCCAGCAGCCTTCCTGATTGGCCCCAGCATTTT. Its translation: CASSLPDWPQHF.

This clone was detected only a few times. This sequence joins TRBV7-3 and TRBJ2-1; D remains unclear. This CDR3 is 13 amino acids long. Germline V gene data show CDR1 as SGHTA and CDR2 as FQGTGA. V was clipped by 5 bases and J by 8 bases, with 13 bases between them. The CDR3: CASSLSGWDEQFF. The CDR3, as DNA: TGTGCCAGCAGCCTCTCTGGTTGGGATGAGCAGTTCTTC.

In its sample, this clone was seen a few times. The V call is TRBV7-2, the J call TRBJ2-3; TRBD2 matches at 8 bases. CDR3 length: 16 residues. Germline values: CDR1 SGHTA, CDR2 FQGNSA. J lost 0 bases, V lost 5 bases, and 7 bases had no gene match. The CDR3 spells CASSVSSGYSTDTQYF. Written as DNA, the CDR3 is TGTGCCAGCAGCGTCTCTAGCGGGTATAGCACAGATACGCAGTATTTT.

Points on this clone: Other DNA sequences in this sample translate to the same CDR3. The rearrangement joins TRBV12-5 to TRBJ1-3; D uncertain. Trimming removed 7 bases at V and 3 bases at J, with 4 bases between. Germline lookup yields CDR1 LGHNT and CDR2 FRNRAP. This CDR3 comprises 11 residues. The CDR3, as DNA: TGTGCTAGTGTCCTTGGAAACACCATATATTTT. Translating it yields CASVLGNTIYF.

The CDR3 reads CASSTAGDTQYF. In nucleotides, the CDR3 is TGTGCCAGCAGCACCGCGGGGGATACGCAGTATTTT. The chain combines TRBV5-4 with TRBJ2-3, with D maybe TRBD2 (6 bases). This CDR3 is built from 12 residues. CDR1 is SGHNT and CDR2 is YYREEE in the germline V gene (reference sequence). The V and J ends lost 4 bases and 6 bases respectively, with 9 bases between them.

This CDR3 reads CASSVGVSDTQYF. The CDR3 nucleotides are TGTGCCAGCAGCGTAGGGGTCTCAGATACGCAGTATTTT. The gene calls are TRBV9 and TRBJ2-3, with D uncertain. The germline CDR1 and CDR2 sequences are SGDLS and YYNGEE. CDR3 length equals 13 residues. V lost 0 bases and J 4 bases, leaving 6 bases between the germline ends.

The chain is built from TRBV27 and TRBJ2-1, with TRBD1 matching over 10 bases. V was pared by 7 bases and J by 5 bases, with 8 bases of the junction left unmatched. CDR1 and CDR2 (germline): MNHEY, SMNVEV (reference sequence). The CDR3 sequence is 15 residues long. The CDR3 sequence: CASIRQGAGNNEQFF. In DNA form, the CDR3 reads TGTGCCAGCATCCGACAGGGGGCTGGGAACAATGAGCAGTTCTTC.

This chain joins TRBV9 and TRBJ2-2; possibly TRBD1 for D (5 bases). Trimming removed 0 bases from V and 6 bases from J, with 9 bases in between. The CDR3 has 14 residues. Germline V gives CDR1 SGDLS, CDR2 YYNGEE. The CDR3 nucleotides read TGTGCCAGCAGCGTAGTTCAGGGCTCCGGGGAGCTGTTTTTT. It encodes CASSVVQGSGELFF. Full variable domain (remainder filled in from reference TRBV9 and TRBJ2-2): DSGVTQTPKHLITATGQRVTLRCSPRSGDLSVYWYQQSLDQGLQFLIQYYNGEERAKGNILERFSAQQFPDLHSELNLSSLELGDSALYFCASSVVQGSGELFFGEGSRLTVL.

CDR3 amino acids: CASAGYETGELFF. In nucleotides, the CDR3 is TGTGCCAGCGCAGGCTATGAGACCGGGGAGCTGTTTTTT. The V and J genes are TRBV11-3 and TRBJ2-2; no reliable D call. Germline V lookup: CDR1 SGHNT, CDR2 YENEEA. With 8 bases removed from V and 5 bases from J, the gap between germline ends came to 12 bases. CDR3 size: 13 residues.

The rearrangement joins TRBV29-1 to TRBJ1-1; the D gene is possibly TRBD1 (6 bases). The CDR3 loop spans 11 amino acids. Germline CDR1 is SQVTM and CDR2 is ANQGSEA. Trimming took 5 bases from V and 12 from J, leaving 16 bases between them. Written as DNA, the CDR3 is TGCAGCGTTAACCGGGACAAATTGACTTTCTTT. This gives the protein CSVNRDKLTFF.

This clone occurred a few times. The chain has TRBV5-1 and TRBJ1-2; 10 bases fit TRBD1. This CDR3 is 18 amino acids long. With 1 base clipped from V and 1 base from J, the junction kept 10 bases outside the gene matches. Germline V CDR1 and CDR2: SGHRS, YFSETQ. The CDR3 region is CASSLKRRQGASNYGYTF. CDR3 bases: TGCGCCAGCAGCTTGAAACGAAGACAGGGGGCAAGTAACTATGGCTACACCTTC.